Listed below are T cell receptor beta chains from one sample, sequenced in a study of blood T cells in healthy people across ages. A single record per CDR3 protein comes from TCRdb applying MiXCR to the 5' RACE reads. Of approximately 600,000 distinct CDR3 sequences listed, about 54% were seen once; the top ten hold around 37%. Source material: blood. These receptors were obtained from a man aged 55 to 70 in good health. CDR3s include the opening cysteine and the closing phenylalanine or tryptophan. Each record gives: J gene, V gene, CDR3 protein.

TRBJ2-5,TRBV27,CASSLDRGHQETQYF
TRBJ2-3,TRBV10-3,CAIRGTSGGTDTQYF
TRBJ2-4,TRBV2,CASKLRTIRNIQYF
TRBJ1-5,TRBV28,CAGRRQGYNQPQHF
TRBJ2-1,TRBV6-2/TRBV6-3,CASSYGGDSNSYDEQFF
TRBJ1-1,TRBV5-1,CASNGNRRGNTEAFF
TRBJ2-7,TRBV7-2,CASSLESGGAYEQYF
TRBJ2-1,TRBV10-3,CAIRTSGGEGNEQFF
TRBJ1-1,TRBV10-3,CAISELMGGFTEAFF
TRBJ1-6,TRBV9,CASSVSPGDGSSPLHF
-,TRBV12-3/TRBV12-4,CASSLPPHPQFF
TRBJ2-3,TRBV20-1,CSARPRAATDTQYF
TRBJ2-1,TRBV12-3/TRBV12-4,CASRLRHEQFF
TRBJ2-5,TRBV29-1,CSVPLAGLGTQYF
TRBJ1-2,TRBV12-3/TRBV12-4,CASSFPGQRLGGYTF
TRBJ2-3,TRBV3-1,CASSHLTGASTDTQYF
TRBJ1-2,TRBV6-5,CASSASGGYGYTF
TRBJ2-7,TRBV4-2,CASSQDRSLAGGYNEQYF
TRBJ2-7,TRBV9,CASSVTGNSYEQYF
TRBJ2-1,TRBV12-3/TRBV12-4,CASSPLGGGEQFF
TRBJ2-1,TRBV6-2/TRBV6-3,CASSQLARGYYNEQFF
TRBJ2-5,TRBV10-3,CAISDPGLAIAETQYF
TRBJ1-5,TRBV28,CATGTGGKPQHF
TRBJ2-7,TRBV6-5,CASRNRLVYEQYF
TRBJ2-5,TRBV4-1,CASSTRTSGGQETQYF
TRBJ1-1,TRBV3-1,CASSRGYTEAFF
TRBJ2-7,TRBV2,CASRAGQGEGEQYF
TRBJ2-3,TRBV12-3/TRBV12-4,CASRGAFRGTDTQYF
TRBJ2-1,TRBV13,CASSLAQTYNEQFF
TRBJ2-7,TRBV20-1,CSARVSSYEQYF
TRBJ2-2,TRBV5-1,CASSLSAGTGELFF
TRBJ1-5,TRBV29-1,CSVVAGGDQPQHF
TRBJ2-5,TRBV2,CASSDGQGIETQYF
TRBJ2-5,TRBV20-1,CSARDPRDPRGDEQYF
TRBJ1-5,TRBV6-5,CASSWTGGQPQHF
TRBJ2-5,TRBV29-1,CSVRVGAQETQYF
TRBJ1-2,TRBV4-1,CASSHGTGLIYGYTF
TRBJ1-2,TRBV5-1,CASSLDRAGYTF
TRBJ2-7,TRBV6-1,CATFGLAGPLEQYF
-,TRBV20-1,CSASRVRQGANEQYF
-,TRBV27,CASSRPGQGFNEQYF
TRBJ1-2,TRBV9,CASSVVGALSVYGYTF
TRBJ2-1,TRBV18,CASSPRGPSSYNEQFF
TRBJ1-5,TRBV12-3/TRBV12-4,CASSHRTGHQPQHF
TRBJ2-5,TRBV10-3,CASTFQAGGQETQYF
TRBJ2-3,TRBV3-1,CASSRNRETQYF
TRBJ1-2,TRBV5-1,CASSSTDRDPYGYTF
TRBJ2-7,TRBV6-1,CASSETDRVYEQYF
TRBJ2-5,TRBV6-1,CASGAGVLRETQYF
TRBJ2-1,TRBV20-1,CSARLAGASSYNEQFF
TRBJ2-7,TRBV21-1,CASSKVRTFTYEQYF
TRBJ1-5,TRBV6-5,CASSRTFKSGQPQHF
TRBJ2-5,TRBV10-3,CAISEPGQGAGETQYF